The clone carrying this T cell receptor beta chain was recorded a few times. Its antigen is not known. A single heparinised draw of approximately 110 mL on average was taken per donor. The record originates from a study of beta chain features in type 1 diabetes. Broader study findings: Among all four CD4+ subsets, Type 1 diabetes patients had TCRB CDR3s that were moderately but significantly shorter.

The isolated RNA, all of it, was reverse transcribed, so expressed TCRB transcripts were what got sequenced. TCRdb's copy holds only in-frame clones and misses some; the assay was immunoSEQ multiplex PCR. This sample carries 200,000 to 250,000 clones, about 15% of them seen once, and the ten largest clones take just under 0.02%. Germline V gives CDR1 SGHRS, CDR2 YFSETQ. The CDR3 is 15 amino acids. Unmatched junction bases numbered 7, after V lost 4 bases and J lost 6 bases. The chain employs TRBV5-1 and TRBJ2-3; 11 positions match TRBD2. This receptor was obtained from a man aged 25 to 40 with type 1 diabetes. Material for sequencing was naive CD4+ T cells from blood. The DNA of the CDR3 is TGCGCCAGCAGCCTCGGGACTAGCGGCGGTGATACGCAGTATTTT. Translating it yields CASSLGTSGGDTQYF.